These 6 T cell receptor beta chains were all obtained from the same sample, sequenced in a study of shared clonotypes between healthy human individuals. Produced via immunoSEQ multiplex PCR; TCRdb's table is partial and in-frame only. The sample shows a few million clones, roughly 95% of them seen only once. CD45RO negativity and positive selection for CCR7 defined naive CD8 cells, a population that excluded terminally differentiated effector memory CD45RA+ cells. Sequencing input: naive CD8+ T cells from PBMCs. Receptor source: a man aged 18 to 29 in good health. Some clones in this sample may be carry-over from other donors' samples.

This clone occurred once. V usage is TRBV6-6 and J usage is TRBJ2-7, with 8 bases lining up with TRBD1. CDR3 length: 14 amino acids. V lost 10 bases to trimming and J lost 3 bases; unmatched junction nucleotides: 11. Germline CDR1 is MNHNY and CDR2 is SVGAGI (reference sequence). The CDR3 sequence: CATTSGTGLYEQYF. In nucleotides, the CDR3 is TGTGCCACTACCTCCGGGACAGGTCTCTACGAGCAGTACTTC.

The rearrangement links TRBV29-1 to TRBJ2-1; TRBD1 matches 10 bases. Germline values: CDR1 SQVTM, CDR2 ANQGSEA. The CDR3 has 15 amino acids. Trimming removed 6 bases from V and 4 bases from J; junction bases left unmatched: 9. In DNA, the CDR3 is TGCAGCGTAACCGGGACAGGGGCCGTTTACAATGAGCAGTTCTTC. It yields the protein CSVTGTGAVYNEQFF.

The chain employs TRBV10-2 and TRBJ2-5; 14 bases line up with TRBD2. Germline CDR1 is WSHSY and CDR2 is SAAADI. This CDR3 comprises 18 residues. Trimming cost V 2 bases and J 5 bases; bases outside gene matches: 10. As DNA, the CDR3 is TGCGCCAGCAGTGAGAGGGGGCCGACTAGCGGGAGGGACGAGACCCAGTACTTC. Translating gives CASSERGPTSGRDETQYF.

This clone has a single count. The chain has TRBV9 and TRBJ2-1; no firm D call. CDR1 is SGDLS, CDR2 YYNGEE, per germline. Trimming pared 4 bases from V and 1 base from J, leaving 12 bases between. This CDR3 has 15 amino acids. The CDR3 region has the DNA TGTGCCAGCAGCTTAGGAAGTGGGTCCTACAATGAGCAGTTCTTC. Translating gives CASSLGSGSYNEQFF.

V gene TRBV6-4 combines with J gene TRBJ2-1; 9 bases match TRBD2. CDR3 length: 15 residues. The junction had 5 bases not matched to a gene; V was cut back by 4 bases and J by 4 bases. Germline V lookup: CDR1 MRHNA, CDR2 SNTAGT. CDR3 amino acids: CASSALAGLYNEQFF. CDR3 nucleotides: TGTGCCAGCAGTGCCCTAGCGGGACTATACAATGAGCAGTTCTTC.

The rearrangement uses TRBV28 and TRBJ2-1; TRBD2 aligns across 7 bases. The V and J ends lost 5 bases and 8 bases, in that order; junction bases with no gene match: 12. In germline, CDR1 is MDHEN, CDR2 SYDVKM. The CDR3 consists of 15 residues. The DNA for the CDR3 is TGTGCCAGCAGTCATCGGGCGGGAGCGATTTATGAGCAGTTCTTC. This translates into CASSHRAGAIYEQFF.